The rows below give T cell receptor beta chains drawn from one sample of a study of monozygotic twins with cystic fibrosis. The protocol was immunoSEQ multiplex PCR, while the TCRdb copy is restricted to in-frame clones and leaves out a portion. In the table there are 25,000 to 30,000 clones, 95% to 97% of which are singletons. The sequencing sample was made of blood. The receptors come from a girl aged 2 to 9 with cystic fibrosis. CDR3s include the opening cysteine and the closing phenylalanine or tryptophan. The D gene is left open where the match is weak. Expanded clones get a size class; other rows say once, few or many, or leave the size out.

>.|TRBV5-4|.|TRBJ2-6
CASSLLDSGANVLTF
TGTGCCAGCAGCTTGTTGGACTCTGGGGCCAACGTCCTGACTTTC
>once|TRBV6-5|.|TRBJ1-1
CASSVQARDFPAFF
TGTGCCAGCAGCGTTCAAGCGAGGGATTTCCCAGCTTTCTTT
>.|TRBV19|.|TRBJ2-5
CASSPQLGKGRETQYF
TGTGCCAGTAGCCCCCAACTTGGGAAGGGCCGAGAGACCCAGTACTTC
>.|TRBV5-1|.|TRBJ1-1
CASSPRVSANTEAFF
TGCGCCAGCAGCCCCCGGGTCTCCGCGAACACTGAAGCTTTCTTT
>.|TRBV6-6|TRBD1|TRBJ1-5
CASSSQGVRNQPQHF
TGTGCCAGCAGTTCTCAGGGGGTTCGTAATCAGCCCCAGCATTTT
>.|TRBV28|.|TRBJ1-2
CASSADRGKGYTF
TGTGCCAGCAGTGCGGACCGCGGGAAAGGCTACACCTTC
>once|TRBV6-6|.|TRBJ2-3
CASDYRIGNTQYF
TGTGCCAGCGATTACCGAATCGGGAATACGCAGTATTTT
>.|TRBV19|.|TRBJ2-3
CASTNPGSPDTQYF
TGTGCCAGTACTAACCCGGGGAGCCCAGATACGCAGTATTTT
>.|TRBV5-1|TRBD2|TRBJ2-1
CASSPSGGSYNEQFF
TGCGCCAGCAGCCCTAGCGGGGGCTCCTACAATGAGCAGTTCTTC
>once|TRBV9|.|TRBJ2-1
CASSVVEGPTGQFF
TGTGCCAGCAGCGTAGTCGAGGGTCCGACGGGGCAGTTCTTC
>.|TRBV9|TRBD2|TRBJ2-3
CASSVVGVAGGVGPTDTQYF
TGTGCCAGCAGCGTAGTAGGGGTAGCGGGAGGGGTGGGGCCCACAGATACGCAGTATTTT
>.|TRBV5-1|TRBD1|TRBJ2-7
CASSIGTGVPLDYEQYF
TGCGCCAGCAGCATAGGGACAGGGGTCCCCTTAGACTACGAGCAGTACTTC
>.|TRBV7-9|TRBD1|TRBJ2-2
CARAGGTGELFF
TGTGCCAGGGCAGGGGGCACCGGGGAGCTGTTTTTT
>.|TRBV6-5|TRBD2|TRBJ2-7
CASSYSRGVSYEQYF
TGTGCCAGCAGTTACTCGCGGGGGGTTAGCTACGAGCAGTACTTC
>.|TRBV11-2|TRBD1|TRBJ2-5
CASSLRTGSYLETQYF
TGTGCCAGCAGCTTACGGACAGGGAGTTATCTAGAGACCCAGTACTTC
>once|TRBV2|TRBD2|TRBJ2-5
CASSPTPGLAGGTLEWETQYF
TGTGCCAGCAGTCCCACGCCGGGACTAGCGGGAGGGACACTTGAATGGGAGACCCAGTACTTC
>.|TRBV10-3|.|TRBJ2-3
CAISASFGPVRDTQYF
TGTGCCATCAGTGCTTCTTTTGGGCCTGTTAGAGATACGCAGTATTTT
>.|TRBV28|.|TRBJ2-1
CASSFPGTHLYNEQFF
TGTGCCAGCAGTTTCCCCGGGACCCACCTCTACAATGAGCAGTTCTTC
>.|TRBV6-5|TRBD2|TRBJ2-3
CASSPGAGGADTQYF
TGTGCCAGCAGTCCCGGGGCGGGAGGAGCAGATACGCAGTATTTT
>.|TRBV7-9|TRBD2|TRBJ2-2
CASSSTSGSGSGELFF
TGTGCCAGCAGCTCGACTAGCGGGAGTGGAAGCGGGGAGCTGTTTTTT
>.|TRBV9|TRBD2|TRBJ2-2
CASSVGAAGGGTGELFF
TGTGCCAGCAGCGTAGGTGCAGCGGGAGGGGGCACCGGGGAGCTGTTTTTT
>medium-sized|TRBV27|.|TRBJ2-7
CASSLATGYSYEQYF
TGTGCCAGCAGTTTAGCCACAGGCTACTCCTACGAGCAGTACTTC
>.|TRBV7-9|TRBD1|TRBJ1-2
CASSLGRGTGSGYTF
TGTGCCAGCAGCTTGGGGCGTGGGACAGGGTCTGGCTACACCTTC
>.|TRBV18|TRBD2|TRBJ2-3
CASSLERGASTDTQYF
TGTGCCAGCTCATTGGAGCGGGGGGCTAGCACAGATACGCAGTATTTT
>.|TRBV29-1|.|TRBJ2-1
CSASVGLGTYNEQFF
TGCAGCGCTTCGGTCGGACTTGGAACCTACAATGAGCAGTTCTTC
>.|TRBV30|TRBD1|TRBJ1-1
CAWSLPDRGRGTNTEAFF
TGTGCCTGGAGTTTACCCGACAGGGGAAGAGGCACGAACACTGAAGCTTTCTTT
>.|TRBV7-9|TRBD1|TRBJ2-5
CASSFRRTQGAQETQYF
TGTGCCAGCAGCTTCCGTAGGACACAGGGGGCCCAAGAGACCCAGTACTTC
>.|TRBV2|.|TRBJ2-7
CASSEGQSYEQYF
TGTGCCAGCAGTGAAGGACAGTCCTACGAGCAGTACTTC
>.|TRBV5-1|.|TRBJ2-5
CASSFSETQYF
TGCGCCAGCAGCTTCTCAGAGACCCAGTACTTC
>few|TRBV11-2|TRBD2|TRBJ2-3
CASSLDGRLAGTDTQYF
TGTGCCAGCAGCTTAGATGGGAGGCTAGCGGGCACAGATACGCAGTATTTT
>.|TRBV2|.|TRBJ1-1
CASSYTGFTEAFF
TGTGCCAGCAGTTACACAGGGTTCACTGAAGCTTTCTTT
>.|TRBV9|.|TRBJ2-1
CASSEYSGVTNEQFF
TGTGCCAGCAGCGAATATTCGGGAGTCACGAATGAGCAGTTCTTC
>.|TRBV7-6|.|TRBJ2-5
CASIRLRGRAGETQYF
TGTGCCAGCATCCGTTTAAGGGGGAGGGCCGGTGAGACCCAGTACTTC
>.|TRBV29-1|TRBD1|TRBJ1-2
CSATSGTANYGYTF
TGCAGCGCCACTTCCGGGACAGCCAACTATGGCTACACCTTC
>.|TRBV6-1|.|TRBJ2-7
CASSEASSLYEQYF
TGTGCCAGCAGTGAAGCCAGCAGTCTCTACGAGCAGTACTTC
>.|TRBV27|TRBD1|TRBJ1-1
CASSPQTGWDTEAFF
TGTGCCAGCAGTCCGCAGACAGGGTGGGACACTGAAGCTTTCTTT
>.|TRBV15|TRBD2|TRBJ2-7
CATSSGISGLASYEQYF
TGTGCCACCAGCAGTGGTATTTCGGGACTAGCCTCCTACGAGCAGTACTTC
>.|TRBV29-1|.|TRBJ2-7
CSVGGSYEQYF
TGCAGCGTTGGGGGGAGTTACGAGCAGTACTTC